The source of this TCR beta chain is a study of tumor and adjacent non-tumor tissue in lung cancer. Turning to the study itself: Patients comprised roughly 12 adenocarcinoma, a couple of squamous cell carcinoma and 1 small cell lung cancer.

Concerning this clonotype: Its antigen is still unknown.

A modified ARM-PCR protocol with three rounds of nested PCR amplified TCRbeta. Each CDR3 protein is one row after TCRdb ran MiXCR on the multiplex PCR reads. Of tens of thousands of distinct CDR3 sequences in the sample, approximately 80% were seen once. The germline V gene has CDR1 DFQATT and CDR2 SNEGSKA (reference sequence). Deletions cut 1 base from V and 7 bases from J, with 14 bases between. The CDR3 covers 15 residues. Points from the study as a whole: Tumor TCR diversity, when higher, was linked to shorter survival. Top 100 clones took a larger repertoire share in normal lung.

RNA was extracted from bulk tissue without any cell sorting. This non-tumor lung sample came from over 3 cm beyond the tumor edge. Sequencing was performed on distant non-tumor lung tissue. The receptor was isolated from a man between 60 and 75 years old with non-small cell lung cancer. The genes are TRBV20-1 and TRBJ1-6; D remains unclear. The CDR3 reads CSARVARVKNSPLHF. As DNA, the CDR3 is TGCAGTGCTAGAGTGGCGAGGGTGAAAAATTCACCCCTCCACTTT.